The 4 T cell receptor beta chains in this list originate from one sample, sequenced in a study of PD-1 blockade in classical Hodgkin lymphoma. Time point indicated: cycle 4 day 1 (C4D1), after about 6 weeks of nivolumab. After autologous stem cell transplantation all patients relapsed, and prior brentuximab vedotin exposure differed between cohorts. Measured with immunoSEQ multiplex PCR; TCRdb has only the in-frame clones, and not every one. The repertoire includes over 9,500 clones, roughly 80% of them detected once, and 40% to 55% sits in the top ten. The sample consisted of peripheral blood mononuclear cells (PBMCs), taken before the fourth cycle of nivolumab. Receptors were obtained from a human donor with classical Hodgkin lymphoma.

This chain uses TRBV10-3 with TRBJ2-7; D gene uncertain. V was trimmed by 5 bases and J by 3 bases, leaving 8 bases between them. The CDR3 has 12 residues. Germline V gives CDR1 ENHRY, CDR2 SYGVKD. The CDR3 DNA reads TGTGCCATCAGTAAGATGGACTACGAGCAGTACTTC. Protein product: CAISKMDYEQYF.

The rearrangement uses TRBV7-3 and TRBJ2-2, with unresolved D. The V and J ends lost 4 bases and 4 bases respectively, with 7 bases between them. The germline gives CDR1 SGHTA, CDR2 FQGTGA. CDR3 size: 13 residues. DNA of the CDR3: TGTGCCAGCAGCTCCTCTAGCACCGGGGAGCTGTTTTTT. It translates to CASSSSSTGELFF.

In its sample, this clone was seen once. The genes are TRBV7-3 and TRBJ1-6; D may be TRBD1 (6 bases). Germline CDR1 is SGHTA and CDR2 is FQGTGA. The CDR3 covers 15 residues. V was shortened by 5 bases and J by 6 bases, with 14 bases between the two germline ends. CDR3 sequence: CASSPQGSVNSPLHF. As DNA, the CDR3 is TGTGCCAGCAGCCCACAGGGTTCGGTTAATTCACCCCTCCACTTT.

The rearrangement joins TRBV9 to TRBJ2-3; 12 nucleotides agree with TRBD2. The CDR3 totals 15 residues. Germline CDR1 is SGDLS and CDR2 is YYNGEE. J gave up 6 bases and V 5 bases, and 7 bases lay outside the gene matches. The CDR3 reads CASRPGLAGRDTQYF. The CDR3, as DNA: TGTGCCAGCAGACCAGGACTAGCGGGGCGGGATACGCAGTATTTT.